The 18 T cell receptor beta chains given below trace back to one sample, sequenced in a study of Ad26.COV2.S vaccination and SARS-CoV-2 variants. Regarding treatment: 15 to 20 received Ad26.COV2.S at low or high dose, single or two shots; 5 received placebo; per-sample allocation not given. Sampling was performed 63 days after the first vaccine or placebo injection. Libraries were prepared by immunoSEQ multiplex PCR; TCRdb keeps only in-frame clonotypes and omits some of them. The sample yields around 450,000 clones, roughly nine tenths seen once. The source material was peripheral blood, sampled in a trial of Ad26.COV2.S vaccine versus placebo. Receptors were obtained from a person aged 18-65 years who received the Ad26.COV2.S COVID-19 vaccine or a placebo.

The chain has TRBV20-1 and TRBJ2-5, with D possibly matching TRBD2 (6 bases). CDR1 and CDR2 (germline): DFQATT, SNEGSKA (reference sequence). This CDR3 spans 14 amino acids. V lost 3 bases, J lost 5 bases, and 16 bases lay in between. CDR3 sequence reads: CSASTGTGTETQYF. In nucleotides, the CDR3 is TGCAGTGCTAGTACCGGGACTGGCACGGAGACCCAGTACTTC.

This sequence joins TRBV6-2 or TRBV6-3 and TRBJ1-1, with TRBD1 matching 9 bases. This CDR3 has 14 residues. Germline assignment: CDR1 MNHEY and CDR2 SVGEGT. V trimming: 5 bases; J trimming: 1 base; junction bases outside the gene matches: 2. DNA for the CDR3: TGTGCCAGCAGTACACAGGGGGCGAACACTGAAGCTTTCTTT. It translates to CASSTQGANTEAFF.

The V gene is TRBV6-2 or TRBV6-3, the J gene TRBJ1-5; D might be TRBD1 (5 bases). The ends were cut back, 0 bases at V and 11 bases at J, with 20 bases in the middle. The CDR3 spans 16 residues. The germline V gene has CDR1 MNHEY and CDR2 SVGEGT. The CDR3 DNA reads TGTGCCAGCAGTTACTCGAGACAGTCCCGCGGGATAGCCCAGCATTTT. Translating it yields CASSYSRQSRGIAQHF.

CDR3: CASSQGWTVTNEKLFF. The CDR3, as DNA: TGTGCCAGCAGCCAAGGCTGGACAGTGACTAATGAAAAACTGTTTTTT. The chain links TRBV3-1 (or the pseudogene TRBV3-2) to TRBJ1-4; D is possibly TRBD1 (6 bases). Trimming removed 1 base from V and 2 bases from J, with 11 bases in between. This CDR3 has 16 amino acids. From germline, CDR1 is LGHDT and CDR2 YNNKEL (reference sequence).

The J gene is TRBJ2-5, the V gene TRBV29-1, with D hard to call. Deletions cut 6 bases from V and 4 bases from J, with 21 bases between. Looked up from germline, CDR1 is SQVTM and CDR2 is ANQGSEA. CDR3 length: 15 amino acids. The CDR3 sequence: CSVELTASLGETQYF. In DNA, the CDR3 is TGCAGCGTAGAACTCACTGCCTCGCTAGGAGAGACCCAGTACTTC. The full variable domain, completed using reference TRBV29-1 and TRBJ2-5, is SAVISQKPSRDICQRGTSLTIQCQVDSQVTMMFWYRQQPGQSLTLIATANQGSEATYESGFVIDKFPISRPNLTFSTLTVSNMSPEDSSIYLCSVELTASLGETQYFGPGTRLLVL.

In this sample, this clone turned up once. The sample carries other DNA sequences with the same CDR3. The V and J genes are TRBV5-1 and TRBJ2-1, with 8 nucleotides matching TRBD1. CDR1 is SGHRS, CDR2 YFSETQ, per germline. Trimming removed 4 bases from V and 3 bases from J; junction bases left unmatched: 3. This CDR3 is 14 amino acids long. The chain's CDR3 is CASSPGTGYNEQFF. CDR3 nucleotides: TGCGCCAGCAGCCCCGGGACAGGCTACAATGAGCAGTTCTTC.

This chain links TRBV6-2 or TRBV6-3 with TRBJ2-5; 9 bases agree with TRBD1. Germline V gives CDR1 MNHEY, CDR2 SVGEGT. After removal of 5 bases from V and 7 bases from J, the junction contained 17 bases not matched to a gene. The CDR3 runs to 17 residues. CDR3 amino acids: CASSGAPGTGTMGTQYF. The DNA for the CDR3 is TGTGCCAGCAGTGGCGCCCCCGGGACAGGGACAATGGGGACCCAGTACTTC.

The chain employs TRBV5-6 and TRBJ1-4, with D uncertain. The CDR3 is 15 amino acids. The V gene lost 0 bases and the J gene lost 2 bases, with 8 bases spanning the gap. Germline V lookup: CDR1 SGHDT, CDR2 YYEEEE. The CDR3 loop is CASSLGRRTNEKLFF. Written as DNA, the CDR3 is TGTGCCAGCAGCTTGGGAAGGCGGACTAATGAAAAACTGTTTTTT.

This chain connects TRBV21-1 to TRBJ2-5; TRBD2 was called by the table and not checked on the DNA. TRBV21-1 is a known pseudogene. The CDR3 loop spans 15 amino acids. This chain's CDR3 is CASSPRRGSQETQYF. CDR3 bases: TGTGCCAGCAGCCCCCGACGGGGGTCCCAAGAGACCCAGTACTTC.

J is TRBJ2-5 and V is TRBV5-1; TRBD1 is a possible D gene (6 bases). Germline V CDR1 and CDR2: SGHRS, YFSETQ. Trimming pared 2 bases from V and 5 bases from J, leaving 19 bases between. This CDR3 is built from 16 residues. CDR3 sequence: CASSFMGARTEETQYF. The CDR3 DNA reads as TGCGCCAGCAGCTTTATGGGGGCGAGGACTGAGGAGACCCAGTACTTC.

The J gene is TRBJ2-3, the V gene TRBV29-1, with a weak D call TRBD2 (5 bases). The ends were cut back, 0 bases at V and 0 bases at J, with 13 bases in the middle. CDR3 length: 16 residues. Germline-derived CDR1 and CDR2 are SQVTM and ANQGSEA. CDR3 amino acids: CSVEDQRSASTDTQYF. In nucleotides, the CDR3 is TGCAGCGTTGAAGATCAGCGGTCAGCCAGCACAGATACGCAGTATTTT.

This clone has just one count. V and J are TRBV29-1 and TRBJ1-2; D gene unclear. The CDR3 length is 10 residues. CDR1 SQVTM and CDR2 ANQGSEA come from the germline V gene. Trimming stripped 6 bases from V and 8 bases from J, with 10 bases between. CDR3 coding DNA: TGCAGCGTCGGAGTCGGGGGCTACACCTTC. This gives the protein CSVGVGGYTF. Variable domain in full (rest from reference TRBV29-1 and TRBJ1-2): SAVISQKPSRDICQRGTSLTIQCQVDSQVTMMFWYRQQPGQSLTLIATANQGSEATYESGFVIDKFPISRPNLTFSTLTVSNMSPEDSSIYLCSVGVGGYTFGSGTRLTVV.

The chain couples TRBV5-5 to TRBJ2-7; 8 bases align to TRBD1. CDR1 is SGHKS and CDR2 is YYEKEE in the germline V gene (reference sequence). Trimming took 4 bases from V and 5 from J; bases not matched to a gene: 8. CDR3 length equals 14 residues. CDR3 nucleotides: TGTGCCAGCAGCAAAACAGGGGGTCTCGACGAGCAGTACTTC. Translating gives CASSKTGGLDEQYF.

The CDR3 loop is CASSLMGSGGNNEQFF. CDR3 sequence (DNA): TGTGCCAGCAGCTTAATGGGCAGCGGGGGGAACAATGAGCAGTTCTTC. The rearrangement uses TRBV7-3 and TRBJ2-1, with 9 positions matching TRBD2. The J segment lost 5 bases and the V segment lost 1 base, leaving 6 bases of the junction unmatched. The CDR3 covers 16 residues. The germline gives CDR1 SGHTA, CDR2 FQGTGA.

The chain combines TRBV18 with TRBJ1-5, with 11 positions matching TRBD1. This CDR3 region has 16 residues. Trimming took 5 bases from V and 3 from J; bases not matched to a gene: 6. The germline gives CDR1 KGHSH, CDR2 LQKENI. CDR3 in DNA: TGTGCCAGCTCATCAGGACAGGGGGCCATCAATCAGCCCCAGCATTTT. It specifies CASSSGQGAINQPQHF. The complete variable domain, with remaining parts taken from reference TRBV18 and TRBJ1-5, reads NAGVMQNPRHLVRRRGQEARLRCSPMKGHSHVYWYRQLPEEGLKFMVYLQKENIIDESGMPKERFSAEFPKEGPSILRIQQVVRGDSAAYFCASSSGQGAINQPQHFGDGTRLSIL.

The V gene is TRBV5-1, the J gene TRBJ2-3; 7 bases agree with TRBD1. Per the germline V gene, CDR1 is SGHRS and CDR2 is YFSETQ. J was trimmed by 3 bases and V by 4 bases; bases with no gene match: 5. This CDR3 comprises 14 residues. CDR3 nucleotides: TGCGCCAGCAGCCCGGGACAGTGGACAGATACGCAGTATTTT. This codes for CASSPGQWTDTQYF.

Here the CDR3 reads CASSYSSAGGQETQYF. CDR3 DNA: TGTGCCAGCAGTTACTCGTCGGCAGGGGGGCAAGAGACCCAGTACTTC. V and J are TRBV6-5 and TRBJ2-5; D perhaps matches TRBD1 (7 bases). Deletions cut 0 bases from V and 2 bases from J, with 13 bases between. Germline-derived CDR1 and CDR2 are MNHEY and SVGAGI. The CDR3 contains 16 residues.

Here the CDR3 DNA reads TGTGCCAGCAGTTTGAGTCAACTCGAGCAGTACTTC. This codes for CASSLSQLEQYF. The rearrangement uses TRBV28 and TRBJ2-7; D gene uncertain. Trimming stripped 3 bases from V and 6 bases from J, with 9 bases between. This CDR3 spans 12 amino acids. CDR1 is MDHEN and CDR2 is SYDVKM in the germline V gene.